The clone carrying this T cell receptor (beta chain) has only a few counts. What it binds is unknown. The sample is drawn from a study of T cells in Graves' hyperthyroidism and ophthalmopathy. About the study: Once the initial diagnosis was made, peripheral blood was obtained before any treatment.

Study-wide results and caveats: Onset of ophthalmopathy came a median about 6.5 months after the model predicted it. From stable hyperthyroidism, ophthalmopathy was set apart by a 13 V-J model. Most thyroid clonotypes that were expanded above 0.001 also turned up in blood.

Amplification of TCR beta CDR3 regions used RNA as the template. The TCR CDR3 was amplified in a first-round RT-PCR using the HTBI primer set. Using its own MiXCR run on the multiplex PCR reads, TCRdb lists one record per CDR3 protein. In the table there are 500,000 to 750,000 distinct CDR3 sequences, around 14% of which are singletons. With V trimmed by 3 bases and J by 0 bases, 5 bases remained unmatched. Germline V CDR1 and CDR2: DFQATT, SNEGSKA (reference sequence). This CDR3 comprises 15 residues. The material sequenced was blood. The chain carries TRBV20-1 and TRBJ2-1, with 7 positions matching TRBD2. The sequence came from a woman aged 30 to 39 with Graves' hyperthyroidism. CDR3 sequence: CSASLGTNSYNEQFF. CDR3 in DNA: TGCAGTGCTAGCCTCGGGACTAACTCCTACAATGAGCAGTTCTTC.